A single sample is the source of the 21 T cell receptor beta chains below, sequenced in a study of shared clonotypes between healthy human individuals. Clones were read by immunoSEQ multiplex PCR, and TCRdb kept only the in-frame ones, dropping some. This table has more than 2 million clones, about 94% appearing once. Positive CCR7 selection of CD45RO-negative cells yielded the naive CD8 cells, and terminally differentiated effector memory CD45RA+ cells were excluded. Sequencing used naive CD8+ T cells from PBMCs. These receptors came from a man in his late teens or twenties in good health. Some clones in this sample may be carry-over from other donors' samples.

Written as DNA, the CDR3 is TGTGCCAGCAGTTACGGTCAGCGGGACATCAATGAGCAGTTCTTC. Its protein product is CASSYGQRDINEQFF. This chain connects TRBV6-5 to TRBJ2-1, with TRBD2 as a possible D gene (7 bases). This CDR3 has 15 residues. Deletions cut 2 bases from V and 6 bases from J, with 14 bases between. The germline V gene encodes CDR1 MNHEY and CDR2 SVGAGI.

The CDR3 sequence: CASSVTGGPEAFF. The CDR3 nucleotides read TGTGCCAGCAGCGTGACAGGGGGGCCTGAAGCTTTCTTT. The V gene is TRBV7-9, the J gene TRBJ1-1; 9 bases are shared with TRBD1. This CDR3 has 13 amino acids. Trimming removed 5 bases from V and 6 bases from J; junction bases left unmatched: 4. CDR1 and CDR2 from the germline V gene are SEHNR and FQNEAQ (reference sequence).

The V and J genes are TRBV7-9 and TRBJ1-2; D is unclear. Germline CDR1 SEHNR, CDR2 FQNEAQ (reference sequence). This CDR3 region has 12 residues. Trimming took 3 bases from V and 6 from J, leaving 8 bases between them. CDR3: CASSFGFHGYTF. DNA of the CDR3: TGTGCCAGCAGCTTCGGATTTCATGGCTACACCTTC.

J is TRBJ2-1 and V is TRBV10-3, with D unresolved. Germline V gene data show CDR1 as ENHRY and CDR2 as SYGVKD. This CDR3 spans 14 amino acids. Trimming stripped 6 bases from V and 4 bases from J, with 13 bases between. In nucleotides, the CDR3 is TGTGCCATCAGGGACGCGGACGGTTACAATGAGCAGTTCTTC. This codes for CAIRDADGYNEQFF.

The chain joins TRBV4-1 to TRBJ2-2; D perhaps matches TRBD2 (6 bases). The V and J ends lost 1 base and 5 bases respectively, with 17 bases between them. Germline lookup yields CDR1 MGHRA and CDR2 YSYEKL. This CDR3 is 17 amino acids long. CDR3 sequence (DNA): TGCGCCAGCAGCCAAGTCCGGGGACTTAAAACTACCGGGGAGCTGTTTTTT. This gives the protein CASSQVRGLKTTGELFF.

This clone was observed a few times. The sample has other DNA sequences that encode this CDR3 too. This chain uses TRBV27 with TRBJ1-1; D perhaps matches TRBD1 (5 bases). The germline V and J ends were trimmed by 3 bases and 4 bases, with 9 bases remaining between them. Germline values: CDR1 MNHEY, CDR2 SMNVEV (reference sequence). The CDR3 is 13 residues long. Here the CDR3 DNA reads TGTGCCAGCAGTTTGAGGGGCGCCACTGAAGCTTTCTTT. Translation gives CASSLRGATEAFF.

The chain has TRBV7-9 and TRBJ1-4; D gene ambiguous. The germline gives CDR1 SEHNR, CDR2 FQNEAQ (reference sequence). The ends were cut back, 5 bases at V and 7 bases at J, with 11 bases in the middle. The CDR3 totals 13 residues. CDR3 in DNA: TGTGCCAGCAGCCACGAACCGTTTGAAAAACTGTTTTTT. Residues: CASSHEPFEKLFF.

The CDR3 is CAISGGAVGNQPQHF. The CDR3 DNA is TGTGCCATCAGTGGGGGGGCAGTGGGCAATCAGCCCCAGCATTTT. The V gene is TRBV10-3, the J gene TRBJ1-5; tentative D call: TRBD1 (6 bases). Germline lookup yields CDR1 ENHRY and CDR2 SYGVKD. Trimming removed 4 bases from V and 2 bases from J, with 12 bases in between. This CDR3 is 15 amino acids long.

This rearrangement joins TRBV5-6 to TRBJ2-7; D call uncertain. The CDR3 loop spans 13 amino acids. Trimming shortened V by 2 bases and J by 3 bases, and 9 bases separated the two germline ends. Germline values: CDR1 SGHDT, CDR2 YYEEEE. The CDR3 region is CASSFVTDYEQYF. Written as DNA, the CDR3 is TGTGCCAGCAGCTTCGTTACGGACTACGAGCAGTACTTC.

V usage is TRBV4-1 and J usage is TRBJ2-7; 9 positions agree with TRBD1. This CDR3 is built from 18 residues. Per the germline V gene, CDR1 is MGHRA and CDR2 is YSYEKL. After removal of 1 base from V and 1 base from J, the junction contained 11 bases not matched to a gene. CDR3 nucleotides: TGCGCCAGCAGCCAAGCCGGGACAGGGACTTCTTATTCCTACGAGCAGTACTTC. Translating gives CASSQAGTGTSYSYEQYF.

V and J are TRBV7-9 and TRBJ1-1; D is undetermined. Looked up from germline, CDR1 is SEHNR and CDR2 is FQNEAQ (reference sequence). There are 16 residues in the CDR3. V shed 1 base and J shed 0 bases, with 12 bases lying between them. CDR3 nucleotides: TGTGCCAGCAGCTTAGGGGCATTGGGCTTGAACACTGAAGCTTTCTTT. It codes for CASSLGALGLNTEAFF.

J is TRBJ1-3 and V is TRBV9; D might be TRBD1 (5 bases). This CDR3 comprises 17 residues. V lost 0 bases and J 2 bases, leaving 15 bases between the germline ends. Looked up from germline, CDR1 is SGDLS and CDR2 is YYNGEE. CDR3 amino acids: CASSVGQGVEAGNTIYF. The CDR3 nucleotides are TGTGCCAGCAGCGTAGGTCAAGGGGTAGAAGCTGGAAACACCATATATTTT.

The chain carries TRBV7-9 and TRBJ2-3; D uncertain. Germline V gives CDR1 SEHNR, CDR2 FQNEAQ (reference sequence). This CDR3 comprises 17 residues. V lost 5 bases to trimming and J lost 0 bases, with 18 bases between them. This CDR3 is CASSPEETSSSTDTQYF. In nucleotides, the CDR3 is TGTGCCAGCAGCCCTGAGGAGACCTCCTCTAGCACAGATACGCAGTATTTT.

The J gene is TRBJ2-7, the V gene TRBV6-1; 8 positions match TRBD1. This CDR3 has 14 amino acids. Germline CDR1 reads MNHNS; CDR2 reads SASEGT. V lost 4 bases, J lost 3 bases, and 5 bases stayed unmatched. CDR3 nucleotide sequence: TGTGCCAGCAGTGCCGGGACAGGATACTACGAGCAGTACTTC. Its translation: CASSAGTGYYEQYF.

The chain recombines TRBV27 with TRBJ2-7, with 9 bases lining up with TRBD2. There are 16 residues in the CDR3. The germline V gene encodes CDR1 MNHEY and CDR2 SMNVEV (reference sequence). V lost 5 bases and J lost 2; bases outside the gene matches: 10. The CDR3 bases are TGTGCCAGCAGTCCCCGTGAAGCGGGAGGAGCCTACGAGCAGTACTTC. Its translation: CASSPREAGGAYEQYF.

V usage is TRBV5-8 and J usage is TRBJ1-1; D is possibly TRBD1 (5 bases). Germline values: CDR1 SGHTS, CDR2 YDEGEE. V lost 5 bases, J lost 0 bases, and 8 bases lay in between. The CDR3 has 13 amino acids. The DNA for the CDR3 is TGTGCCAGCAGTGGGGCGATGAACACTGAAGCTTTCTTT. Its translation: CASSGAMNTEAFF.

The CDR3 here is CASGSSGGPTSTDTQYF. CDR3 DNA sequence: TGCGCCAGCGGTTCGAGTGGCGGTCCCACTAGCACAGATACGCAGTATTTT. The chain uses TRBV5-1 and TRBJ2-3; D call uncertain. Germline loops: CDR1 SGHRS, CDR2 YFSETQ. The V gene lost 7 bases and the J gene lost 0 bases, with 21 bases spanning the gap. The CDR3 has 17 residues.

This chain joins TRBV7-9 and TRBJ1-1, with D uncertain. The V end was cut by 1 base, the J end by 6 bases, with 9 bases between. Germline V gene lookup returns CDR1 SEHNR and CDR2 FQNEAQ (reference sequence). The CDR3 consists of 13 residues. CDR3 nucleotides: TGTGCCAGCAGCTTAGACGTGGTCTCTGAAGCTTTCTTT. Translation: CASSLDVVSEAFF.

In its sample, this clone was seen once. The CDR3 DNA reads TGTGCCAGCAGCCCCGGCAGGGGCGGACGCACTGAAGCTTTCTTT. Residues: CASSPGRGGRTEAFF. The V and J genes are TRBV7-6 and TRBJ1-1; D is perhaps TRBD1 (6 bases). This CDR3 spans 15 amino acids. V was pared by 5 bases and J by 4 bases, with 17 bases between. Germline V gene sequence: CDR1 SGHVS, CDR2 FNYEAQ. Filled out from reference TRBV7-6 and TRBJ1-1, the complete variable domain reads GAGVSQSPRYKVTKRGQDVALRCDPISGHVSLYWYRQALGQGPEFLTYFNYEAQQDKSGLPNDRFSAERPEGSISTLTIQRTEQRDSAMYRCASSPGRGGRTEAFFGQGTRLTVV.

The chain has TRBV5-6 and TRBJ1-1; D call uncertain. The CDR3 spans 16 residues. Germline V gene data show CDR1 as SGHDT and CDR2 as YYEEEE. Trimming removed 4 bases from V and 0 bases from J, with 16 bases in between. The CDR3 sequence: CASSGPRVAMNTEAFF. DNA of the CDR3: TGTGCCAGCAGCGGACCTAGGGTCGCCATGAACACTGAAGCTTTCTTT.

CDR3 sequence: CAWRVGAGFYEQYF. CDR3 in DNA: TGTGCCTGGAGGGTCGGCGCGGGGTTCTACGAGCAGTACTTC. This chain links TRBV30 with TRBJ2-7, with D tentatively TRBD2 (6 bases). The CDR3 extends over 14 amino acids. From germline, CDR1 is GTSNPN and CDR2 SVGIG (reference sequence). V was shortened by 3 bases and J by 3 bases, with 15 bases between the two germline ends.